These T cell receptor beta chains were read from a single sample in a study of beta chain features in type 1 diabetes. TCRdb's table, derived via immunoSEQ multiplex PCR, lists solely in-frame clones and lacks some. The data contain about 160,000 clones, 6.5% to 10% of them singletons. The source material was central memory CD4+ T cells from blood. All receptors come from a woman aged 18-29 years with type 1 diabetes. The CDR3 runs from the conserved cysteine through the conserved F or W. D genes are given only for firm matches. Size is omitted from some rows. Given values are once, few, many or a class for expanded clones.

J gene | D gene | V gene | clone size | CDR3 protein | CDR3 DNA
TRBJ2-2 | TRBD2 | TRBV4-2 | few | CASSRPSGSTGELFF | TGTGCCAGCAGCCGCCCTAGCGGGAGTACCGGGGAGCTGTTTTTT
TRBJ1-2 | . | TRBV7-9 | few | CASSLSSGNYGYTF | TGTGCCAGCAGCTTATCTTCAGGGAACTATGGCTACACCTTC
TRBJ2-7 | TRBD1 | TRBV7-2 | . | CASSSGQALYEQYF | TGTGCCAGCAGCTCGGGACAGGCACTCTACGAGCAGTACTTC
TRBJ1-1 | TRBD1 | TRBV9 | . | CASSGWDRGHDTEAFF | TGTGCCAGCAGCGGATGGGACAGGGGGCATGACACTGAAGCTTTCTTT
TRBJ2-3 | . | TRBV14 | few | CASSQVDYALPDTQYF | TGTGCCAGCAGCCAAGTGGACTACGCGTTGCCAGATACGCAGTATTTT
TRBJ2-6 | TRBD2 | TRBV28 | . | CASSLGGSIIGGANVLTF | TGTGCCAGCAGCCTGGGGGGGAGCATCATCGGTGGGGCCAACGTCCTGACTTTC
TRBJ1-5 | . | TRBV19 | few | CASNRDSSQPQHF | TGTGCCAGTAACCGGGACTCATCTCAGCCCCAGCATTTT
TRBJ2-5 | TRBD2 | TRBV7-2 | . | CASSLGAGQETQYF | TGTGCCAGCAGCTTGGGAGCGGGGCAAGAGACCCAGTACTTC
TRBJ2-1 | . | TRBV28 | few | CASGGASTYNEQFF | TGTGCCAGCGGCGGAGCGTCTACCTACAATGAGCAGTTCTTC
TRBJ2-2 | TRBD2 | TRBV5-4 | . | CASSRGTSGYTGELFF | TGTGCCAGCAGCCGAGGGACTAGCGGGTACACCGGGGAGCTGTTTTTT
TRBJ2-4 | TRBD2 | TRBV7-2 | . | CASSLSTGGQYF | TGTGCCAGCAGCTTGTCCACGGGGGGACAGTACTTC
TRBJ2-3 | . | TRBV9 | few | CASSVGRAAPDTQYF | TGTGCCAGCAGCGTAGGGCGGGCCGCCCCAGATACGCAGTATTTT
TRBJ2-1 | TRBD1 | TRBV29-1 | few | CSGRDRSSYNEQFF | TGCAGCGGCCGGGACAGGAGCTCCTACAATGAGCAGTTCTTC
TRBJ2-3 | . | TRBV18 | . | CASSPVGGTDTQYF | TGTGCCAGCTCACCAGTGGGCGGCACAGATACGCAGTATTTT
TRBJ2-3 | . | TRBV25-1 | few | CASSESPGRTDTQYF | TGTGCCAGCAGTGAATCACCGGGGAGGACAGATACGCAGTATTTT
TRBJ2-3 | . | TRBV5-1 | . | CASSLALSTDTQYF | TGCGCCAGCAGCTTGGCCCTTAGCACAGATACGCAGTATTTT
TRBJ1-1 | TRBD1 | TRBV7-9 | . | CASTLEGQMNTEAFF | TGTGCCAGCACTCTAGAGGGACAGATGAACACTGAAGCTTTCTTT
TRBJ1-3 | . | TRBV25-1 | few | CASSEIGAGNTIYF | TGTGCCAGCAGTGAGATAGGGGCTGGAAACACCATATATTTT
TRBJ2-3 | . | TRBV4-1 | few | CASSQLRDTQYF | TGCGCCAGCAGCCAGCTGAGGGATACGCAGTATTTT
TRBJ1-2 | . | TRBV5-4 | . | CASSLGGGISLGGYTF | TGTGCCAGCAGCTTGGGCGGAGGGATTTCCCTCGGGGGCTACACCTTC
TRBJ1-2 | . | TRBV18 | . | CASSSTGEKGYTF | TGTGCCAGCTCATCAACGGGGGAGAAAGGCTACACCTTC
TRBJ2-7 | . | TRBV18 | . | CASSPVGGYEQYF | TGTGCCAGCTCACCAGTAGGCGGCTACGAGCAGTACTTC
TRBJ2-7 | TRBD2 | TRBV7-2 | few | CASSSLAGAKGYEQYF | TGTGCCAGCAGCTCCCTAGCGGGGGCAAAAGGATACGAGCAGTACTTC
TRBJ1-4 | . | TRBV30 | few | CAWDTGASNEKLFF | TGTGCCTGGGATACAGGTGCCTCTAATGAAAAACTGTTTTTT
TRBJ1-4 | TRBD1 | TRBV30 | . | CAWRTGTTNEKLFF | TGTGCCTGGAGGACAGGGACAACTAATGAAAAACTGTTTTTT
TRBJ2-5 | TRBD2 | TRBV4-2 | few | CASSQDRGEETQYF | TGTGCCAGCAGCCAAGACCGGGGGGAGGAGACCCAGTACTTC
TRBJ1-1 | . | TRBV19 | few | CASSRSPEAFF | TGTGCCAGTAGCCGGTCCCCTGAAGCTTTCTTT
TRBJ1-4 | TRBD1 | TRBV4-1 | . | CASGQDGVTGREKLFF | TGCGCCAGCGGACAGGACGGGGTCACAGGCCGTGAAAAACTGTTTTTT
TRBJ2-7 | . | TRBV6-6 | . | CASSYWGDEQYF | TGTGCCAGCAGTTATTGGGGAGACGAGCAGTACTTC
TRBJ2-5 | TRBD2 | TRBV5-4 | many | CASSSAVGGRETQYF | TGTGCCAGCAGCTCTGCCGTTGGCGGGAGAGAGACCCAGTACTTC
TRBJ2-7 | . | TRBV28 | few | CASTNFQAYEQYF | TGTGCCAGCACCAACTTCCAGGCCTACGAGCAGTACTTC
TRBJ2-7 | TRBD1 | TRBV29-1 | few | CSVETGAEQYF | TGCAGCGTTGAGACAGGGGCTGAGCAGTACTTC
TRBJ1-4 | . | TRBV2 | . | CASSILEKLFF | TGTGCCAGCAGTATCCTCGAAAAACTGTTTTTT
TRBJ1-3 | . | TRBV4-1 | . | CASSLDDRSTDTIYF | TGCGCCAGCAGCCTTGATGACAGGTCTACAGACACCATATATTTT
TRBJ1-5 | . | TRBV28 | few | CASRMGGGNQPQHF | TGTGCCAGCAGGATGGGAGGCGGCAATCAGCCCCAGCATTTT
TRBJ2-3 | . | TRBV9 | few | CASSVEWSGSSTDTQYF | TGTGCCAGCAGCGTAGAATGGTCGGGATCAAGCACAGATACGCAGTATTTT
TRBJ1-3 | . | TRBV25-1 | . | CASRGGRGNTIYF | TGTGCCAGCCGAGGGGGTAGGGGAAACACCATATATTTT
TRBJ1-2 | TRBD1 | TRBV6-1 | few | CASRTGNYGYTF | TGTGCCAGCAGGACAGGGAACTATGGCTACACCTTC
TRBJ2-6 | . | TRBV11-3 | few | CASSLRQGSPGANVLTF | TGTGCCAGCAGCTTGCGGCAGGGCTCTCCTGGGGCCAACGTCCTGACTTTC
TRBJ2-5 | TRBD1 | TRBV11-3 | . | CASSFEQGVWETQYF | TGTGCCAGCAGCTTCGAACAGGGGGTCTGGGAGACCCAGTACTTC
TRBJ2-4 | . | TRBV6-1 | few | CASSSARDIQYF | TGTGCCAGCAGTTCCGCCCGGGACATTCAGTACTTC
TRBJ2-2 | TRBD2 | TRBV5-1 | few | CASSSLASGSLPNTGELFF | TGCGCCAGCAGCTCCCTGGCTAGCGGGAGTCTCCCAAACACCGGGGAGCTGTTTTTT
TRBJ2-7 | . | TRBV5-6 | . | CASSRLTAYEQYF | TGTGCCAGCAGCCGATTGACAGCCTACGAGCAGTACTTC
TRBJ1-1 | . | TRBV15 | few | CATRDSYQMNTEAFF | TGTGCCACCAGGGACAGCTACCAAATGAACACTGAAGCTTTCTTT
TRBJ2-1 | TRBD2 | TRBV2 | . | CASQTSGRASGNEQFF | TGTGCCAGCCAGACTAGCGGGAGGGCCAGCGGCAATGAGCAGTTCTTC
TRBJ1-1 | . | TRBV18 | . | CASSPDTEAFF | TGTGCCAGCTCACCCGACACTGAAGCTTTCTTT
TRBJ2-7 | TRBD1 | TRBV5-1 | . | CASSTGQAPSHEQYF | TGCGCCAGCAGCACCGGACAGGCTCCCTCGCACGAGCAGTACTTC
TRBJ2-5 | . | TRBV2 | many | CASQAHNQETQYF | TGTGCCAGCCAGGCGCATAACCAAGAGACCCAGTACTTC
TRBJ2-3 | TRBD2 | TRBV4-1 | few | CASSHRGTTEPDTQYF | TGCGCCAGCAGCCACCGCGGGACTACGGAGCCAGATACGCAGTATTTT
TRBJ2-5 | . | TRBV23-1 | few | CASSQVRGRETQYF | TGCGCCAGCAGCCAAGTCAGGGGAAGAGAGACCCAGTACTTC
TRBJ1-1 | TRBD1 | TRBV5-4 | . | CASSLRQGVPEAFF | TGTGCCAGCAGCCTCCGACAGGGAGTCCCGGAAGCTTTCTTT
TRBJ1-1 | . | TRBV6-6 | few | CASSPREGEAFF | TGTGCCAGCAGTCCAAGGGAGGGGGAAGCTTTCTTT
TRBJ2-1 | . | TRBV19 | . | CASSIDAGRPEQFF | TGTGCCAGTAGTATCGATGCGGGGCGCCCTGAGCAGTTCTTC
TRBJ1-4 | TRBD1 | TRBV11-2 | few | CASSGQGGAEKLFF | TGTGCCAGCAGTGGACAGGGAGGGGCTGAAAAACTGTTTTTT
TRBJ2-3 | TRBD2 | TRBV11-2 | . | CASSLGLAGGTDTQYF | TGTGCCAGCAGCCTGGGGTTAGCGGGAGGCACAGATACGCAGTATTTT
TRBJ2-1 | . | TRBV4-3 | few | CASSPKGTPRDEQFF | TGCGCCAGCAGCCCAAAGGGGACTCCCAGGGATGAGCAGTTCTTC
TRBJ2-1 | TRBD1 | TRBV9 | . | CASSRQGNNEQFF | TGTGCCAGCAGCCGACAGGGAAACAATGAGCAGTTCTTC
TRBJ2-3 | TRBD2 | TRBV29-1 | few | CSVVGGSFLGTDTQYF | TGCAGCGTTGTGGGCGGGAGTTTTCTCGGGACAGATACGCAGTATTTT